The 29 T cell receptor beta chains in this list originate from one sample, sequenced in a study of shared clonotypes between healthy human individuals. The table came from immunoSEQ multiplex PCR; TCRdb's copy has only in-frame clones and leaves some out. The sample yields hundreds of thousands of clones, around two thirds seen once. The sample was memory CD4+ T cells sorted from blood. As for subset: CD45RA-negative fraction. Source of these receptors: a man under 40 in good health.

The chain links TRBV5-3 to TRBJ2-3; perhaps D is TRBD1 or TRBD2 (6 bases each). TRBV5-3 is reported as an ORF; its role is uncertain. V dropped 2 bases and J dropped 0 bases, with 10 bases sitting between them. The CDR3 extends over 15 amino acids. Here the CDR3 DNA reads TGTGCCAGAAGCTTTTGGGGGGCGAGCACAGATACGCAGTATTTT. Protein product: CARSFWGASTDTQYF.

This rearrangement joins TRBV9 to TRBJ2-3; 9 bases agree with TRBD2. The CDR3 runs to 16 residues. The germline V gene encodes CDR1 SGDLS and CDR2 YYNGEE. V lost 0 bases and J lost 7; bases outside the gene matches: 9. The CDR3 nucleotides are TGTGCCAGCAGCGTAGCGGCTAGCGGGATGGGACATACGCAGTATTTT. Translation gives CASSVAASGMGHTQYF.

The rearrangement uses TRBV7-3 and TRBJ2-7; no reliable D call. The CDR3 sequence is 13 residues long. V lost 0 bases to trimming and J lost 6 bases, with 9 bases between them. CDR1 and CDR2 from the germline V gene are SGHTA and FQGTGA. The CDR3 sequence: CASSLTRFREQYF. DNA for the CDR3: TGTGCCAGCAGCTTAACGCGGTTTCGCGAGCAGTACTTC. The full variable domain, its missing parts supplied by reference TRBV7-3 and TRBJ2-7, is GAGVSQTPSNKVTEKGKYVELRCDPISGHTALYWYRQSLGQGPEFLIYFQGTGAADDSGLPNDRFFAVRPEGSVSTLKIQRTERGDSAVYLCASSLTRFREQYFGPGTRLTVT.

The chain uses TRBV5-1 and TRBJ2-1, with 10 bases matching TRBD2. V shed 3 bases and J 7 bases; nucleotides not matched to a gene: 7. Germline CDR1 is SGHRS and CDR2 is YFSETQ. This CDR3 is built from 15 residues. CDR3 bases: TGCGCCAGCAGCTCTCCGGGACTAGCGTTTAATGAGCAGTTCTTC. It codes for CASSSPGLAFNEQFF. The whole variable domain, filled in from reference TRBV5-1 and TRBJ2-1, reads KAGVTQTPRYLIKTRGQQVTLSCSPISGHRSVSWYQQTPGQGLQFLFEYFSETQRNKGNFPGRFSGRQFSNSRSEMNVSTLELGDSALYLCASSSPGLAFNEQFFGPGTRLTVL.

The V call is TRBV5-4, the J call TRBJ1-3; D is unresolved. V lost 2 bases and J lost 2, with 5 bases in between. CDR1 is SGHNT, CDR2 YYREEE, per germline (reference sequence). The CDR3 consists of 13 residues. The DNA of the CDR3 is TGTGCCAGCAGCTTATCGGCTGGAAACACCATATATTTT. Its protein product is CASSLSAGNTIYF. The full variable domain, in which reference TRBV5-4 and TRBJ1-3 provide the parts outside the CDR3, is ETGVTQSPTHLIKTRGQQVTLRCSSQSGHNTVSWYQQALGQGPQFIFQYYREEENGRGNFPPRFSGLQFPNYSSELNVNALELDDSALYLCASSLSAGNTIYFGEGSWLTVV.

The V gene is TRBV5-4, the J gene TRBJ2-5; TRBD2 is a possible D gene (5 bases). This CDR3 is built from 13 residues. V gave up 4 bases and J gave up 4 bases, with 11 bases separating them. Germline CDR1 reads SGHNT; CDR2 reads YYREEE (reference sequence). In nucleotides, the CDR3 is TGTGCCAGCAGCCTAACTAGTATAGAGACCCAGTACTTC. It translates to CASSLTSIETQYF.

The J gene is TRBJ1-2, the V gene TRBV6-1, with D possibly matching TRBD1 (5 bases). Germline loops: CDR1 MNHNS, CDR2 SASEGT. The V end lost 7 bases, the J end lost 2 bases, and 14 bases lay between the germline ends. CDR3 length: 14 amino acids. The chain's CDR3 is CASILEWGNYGYTF. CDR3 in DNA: TGTGCCAGCATCCTAGAGTGGGGGAACTATGGCTACACCTTC.

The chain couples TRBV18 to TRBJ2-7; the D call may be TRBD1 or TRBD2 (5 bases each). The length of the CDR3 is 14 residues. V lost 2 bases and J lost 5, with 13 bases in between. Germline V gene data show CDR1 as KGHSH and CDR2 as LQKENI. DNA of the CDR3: TGTGCCAGCTCACCATATGGGACGGATGACGAGCAGTACTTC. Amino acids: CASSPYGTDDEQYF.

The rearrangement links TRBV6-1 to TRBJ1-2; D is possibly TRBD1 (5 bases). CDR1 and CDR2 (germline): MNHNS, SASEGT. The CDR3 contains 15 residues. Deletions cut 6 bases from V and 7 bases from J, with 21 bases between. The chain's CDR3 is CASSLRGSNIRGYTF. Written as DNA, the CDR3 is TGTGCCAGCAGCCTACGGGGCAGCAACATTCGTGGCTACACCTTC.

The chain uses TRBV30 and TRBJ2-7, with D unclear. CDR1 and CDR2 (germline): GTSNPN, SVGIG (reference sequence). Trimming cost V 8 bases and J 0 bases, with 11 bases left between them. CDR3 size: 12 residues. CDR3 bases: TGTGCCGGCCAAGGGCTCTCCTACGAGCAGTACTTC. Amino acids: CAGQGLSYEQYF.

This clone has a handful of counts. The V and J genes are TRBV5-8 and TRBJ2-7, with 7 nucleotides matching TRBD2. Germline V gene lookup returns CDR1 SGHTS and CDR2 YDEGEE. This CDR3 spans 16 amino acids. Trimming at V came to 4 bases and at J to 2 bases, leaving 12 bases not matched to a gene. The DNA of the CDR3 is TGTGCCAGCAGCCCAAATCCTAGCGGAGCAACCTACGAGCAGTACTTC. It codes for CASSPNPSGATYEQYF. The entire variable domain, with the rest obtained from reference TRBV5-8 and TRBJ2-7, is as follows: EAGVTQSPTHLIKTRGQQATLRCSPISGHTSVYWYQQALGLGLQFLLWYDEGEERNRGNFPPRFSGRQFPNYSSELNVNALELEDSALYLCASSPNPSGATYEQYFGPGTRLTVT.

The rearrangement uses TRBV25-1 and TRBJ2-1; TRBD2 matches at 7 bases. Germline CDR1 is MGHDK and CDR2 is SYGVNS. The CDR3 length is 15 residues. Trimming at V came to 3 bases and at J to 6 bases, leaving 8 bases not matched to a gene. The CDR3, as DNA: TGTGCCAGCAGTGAGATCGGGATAGCGGGCAATGAGCAGTTCTTC. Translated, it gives CASSEIGIAGNEQFF.

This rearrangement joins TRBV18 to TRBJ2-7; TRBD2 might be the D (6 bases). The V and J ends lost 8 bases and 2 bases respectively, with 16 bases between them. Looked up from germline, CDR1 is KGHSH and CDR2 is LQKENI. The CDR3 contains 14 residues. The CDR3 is CASQEGSGTYEQYF. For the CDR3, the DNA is TGTGCCAGCCAAGAAGGTAGCGGAACCTACGAGCAGTACTTC.

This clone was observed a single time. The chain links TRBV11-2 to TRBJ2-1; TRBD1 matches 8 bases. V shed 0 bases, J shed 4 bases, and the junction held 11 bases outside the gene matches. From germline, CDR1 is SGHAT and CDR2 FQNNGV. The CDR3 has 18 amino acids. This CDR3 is CASSLDKNWDRLYNEQFF. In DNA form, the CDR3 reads TGTGCCAGCAGCTTAGATAAGAATTGGGACAGGTTGTACAATGAGCAGTTCTTC. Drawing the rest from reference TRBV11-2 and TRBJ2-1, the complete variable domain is EAGVAQSPRYKIIEKRQSVAFWCNPISGHATLYWYQQILGQGPKLLIQFQNNGVVDDSQLPKDRFSAERLKGVDSTLKIQPAKLEDSAVYLCASSLDKNWDRLYNEQFFGPGTRLTVL.

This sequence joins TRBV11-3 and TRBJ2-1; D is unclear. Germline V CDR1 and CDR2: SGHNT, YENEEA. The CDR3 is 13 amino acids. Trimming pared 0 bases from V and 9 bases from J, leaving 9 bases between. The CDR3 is CASSLDRLGEQFF. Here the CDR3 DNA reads TGTGCCAGCAGCTTAGATCGGTTAGGTGAGCAGTTCTTC.

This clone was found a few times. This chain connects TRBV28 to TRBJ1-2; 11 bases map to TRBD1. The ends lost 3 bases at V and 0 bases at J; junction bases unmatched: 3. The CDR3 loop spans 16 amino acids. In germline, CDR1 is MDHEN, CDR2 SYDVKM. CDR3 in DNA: TGTGCCAGCAGTTTGGACAGGGGGCAAGCTAACTATGGCTACACCTTC. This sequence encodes CASSLDRGQANYGYTF.

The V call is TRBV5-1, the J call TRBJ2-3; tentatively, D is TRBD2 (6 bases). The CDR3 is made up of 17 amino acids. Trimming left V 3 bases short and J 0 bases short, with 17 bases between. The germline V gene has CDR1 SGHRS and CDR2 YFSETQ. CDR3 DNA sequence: TGCGCCAGCAGCTCCCTTTTCCGGGACTCAAGCACAGATACGCAGTATTTT. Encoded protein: CASSSLFRDSSTDTQYF.

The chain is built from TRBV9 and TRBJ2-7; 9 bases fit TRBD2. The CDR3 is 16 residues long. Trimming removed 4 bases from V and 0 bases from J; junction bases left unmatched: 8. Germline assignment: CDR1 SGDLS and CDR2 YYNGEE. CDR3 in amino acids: CASSRGGGGTSYEQYF. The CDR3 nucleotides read TGTGCCAGCAGCCGCGGCGGGGGGGGCACCTCCTACGAGCAGTACTTC.

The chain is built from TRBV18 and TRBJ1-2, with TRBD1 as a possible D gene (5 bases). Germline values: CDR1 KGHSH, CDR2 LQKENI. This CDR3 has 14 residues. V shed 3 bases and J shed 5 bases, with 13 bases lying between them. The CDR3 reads CASSPSGTEYGYTF. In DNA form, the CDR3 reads TGTGCCAGCTCACCGAGCGGGACGGAATATGGCTACACCTTC.

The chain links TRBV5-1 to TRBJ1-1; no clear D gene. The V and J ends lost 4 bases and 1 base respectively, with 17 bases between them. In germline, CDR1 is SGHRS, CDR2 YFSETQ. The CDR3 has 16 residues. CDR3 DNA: TGCGCCAGCAGCGCCGGTCGACACCTGCCGAACACTGAAGCTTTCTTT. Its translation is CASSAGRHLPNTEAFF.

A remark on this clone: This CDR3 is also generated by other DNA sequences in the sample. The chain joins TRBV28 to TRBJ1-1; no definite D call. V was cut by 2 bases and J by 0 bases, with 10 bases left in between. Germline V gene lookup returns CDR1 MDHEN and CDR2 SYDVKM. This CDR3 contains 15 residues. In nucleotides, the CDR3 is TGTGCCAGCAGTTTAAACCCGACCATGAACACTGAAGCTTTCTTT. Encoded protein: CASSLNPTMNTEAFF.

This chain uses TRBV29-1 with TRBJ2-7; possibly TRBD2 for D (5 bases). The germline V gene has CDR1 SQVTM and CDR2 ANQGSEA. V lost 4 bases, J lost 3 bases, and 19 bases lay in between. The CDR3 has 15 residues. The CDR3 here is CSVAGVTSSIYEQYF. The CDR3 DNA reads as TGCAGCGTTGCTGGGGTTACTAGTTCTATCTACGAGCAGTACTTC.

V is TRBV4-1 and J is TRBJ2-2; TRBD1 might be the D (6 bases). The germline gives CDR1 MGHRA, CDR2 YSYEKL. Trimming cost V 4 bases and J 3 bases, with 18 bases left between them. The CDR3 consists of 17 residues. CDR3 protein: CASSRIKGVDYTGELFF. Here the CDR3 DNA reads TGCGCCAGCAGCCGTATAAAGGGGGTAGACTACACCGGGGAGCTGTTTTTT.

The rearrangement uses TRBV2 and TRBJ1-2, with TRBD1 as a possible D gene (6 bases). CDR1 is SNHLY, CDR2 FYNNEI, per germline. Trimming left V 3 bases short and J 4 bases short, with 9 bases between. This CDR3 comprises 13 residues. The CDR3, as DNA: TGTGCCAGCAGTGACAGGGGAAGCTATGGCTACACCTTC. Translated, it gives CASSDRGSYGYTF.

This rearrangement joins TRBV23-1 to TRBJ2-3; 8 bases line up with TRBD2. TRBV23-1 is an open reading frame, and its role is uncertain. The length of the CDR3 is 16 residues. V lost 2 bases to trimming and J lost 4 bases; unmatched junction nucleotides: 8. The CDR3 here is CASSQRRGGSADTQYF. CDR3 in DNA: TGCGCCAGCAGTCAACGACGGGGGGGATCGGCAGATACGCAGTATTTT.

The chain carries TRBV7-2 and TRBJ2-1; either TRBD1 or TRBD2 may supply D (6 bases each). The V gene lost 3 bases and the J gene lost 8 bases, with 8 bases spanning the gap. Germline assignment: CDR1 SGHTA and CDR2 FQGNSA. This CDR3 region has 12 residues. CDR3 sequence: CASSFGGYEQFF. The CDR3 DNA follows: TGTGCCAGCAGCTTCGGGGGCTATGAGCAGTTCTTC.

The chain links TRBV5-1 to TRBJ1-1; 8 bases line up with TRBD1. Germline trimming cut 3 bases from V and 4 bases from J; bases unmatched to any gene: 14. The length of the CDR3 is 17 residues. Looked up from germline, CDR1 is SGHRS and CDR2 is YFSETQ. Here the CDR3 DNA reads TGCGCCAGCAGCTCGGCCGACAGGGGCGGATGGAGCACTGAAGCTTTCTTT. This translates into CASSSADRGGWSTEAFF.

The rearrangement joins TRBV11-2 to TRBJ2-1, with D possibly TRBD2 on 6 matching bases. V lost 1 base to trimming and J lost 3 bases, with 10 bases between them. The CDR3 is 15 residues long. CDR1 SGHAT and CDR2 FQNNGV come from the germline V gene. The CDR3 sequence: CASSLGGDLYNEQFF. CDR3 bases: TGTGCCAGCAGCTTAGGCGGGGACCTCTACAATGAGCAGTTCTTC.

The CDR3 DNA is TGTGCCAGCTCACCACGGGGCAGGGGGCAGATTGCAGATACGCAGTATTTT. This encodes CASSPRGRGQIADTQYF. V gene TRBV18 combines with J gene TRBJ2-3; 8 nucleotides align to TRBD1. Germline-derived CDR1 and CDR2 are KGHSH and LQKENI. The CDR3 contains 17 residues. V gave up 1 base and J gave up 4 bases; unmatched junction bases: 10.